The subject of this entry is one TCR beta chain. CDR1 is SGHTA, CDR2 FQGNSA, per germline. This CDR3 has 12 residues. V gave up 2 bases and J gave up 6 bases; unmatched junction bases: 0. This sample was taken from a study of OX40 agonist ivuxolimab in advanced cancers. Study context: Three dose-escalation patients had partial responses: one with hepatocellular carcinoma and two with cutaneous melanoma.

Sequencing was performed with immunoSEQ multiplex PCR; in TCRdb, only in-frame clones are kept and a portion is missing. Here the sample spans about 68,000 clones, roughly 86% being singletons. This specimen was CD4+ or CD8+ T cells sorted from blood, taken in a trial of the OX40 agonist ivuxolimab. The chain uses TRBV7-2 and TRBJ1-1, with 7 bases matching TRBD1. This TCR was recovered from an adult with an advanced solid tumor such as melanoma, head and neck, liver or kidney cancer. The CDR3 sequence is CASSLQGAEAFF. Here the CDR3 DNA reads TGTGCCAGCAGCTTACAGGGGGCTGAAGCTTTCTTT.